What follows are 24 T cell receptor beta chains derived from one specimen sequenced in a study of T cells in Graves' hyperthyroidism and ophthalmopathy. RNA transcripts served as the template for amplifying TCR beta CDR3 regions. Using the HTBI primer set, a first-round RT-PCR was run on the TCR CDR3. TCRdb re-derived calls from the multiplex PCR reads in MiXCR, one entry per CDR3 protein. Of over 650,000 distinct CDR3 sequences detected, around 17% appear once; the ten largest clones hold under 10%. Specimen: blood. The origin of the receptors is a man in his late teens or twenties with Graves' hyperthyroidism.

This clonotype was recorded many times. The V and J genes are TRBV20-1 and TRBJ2-4; D possibly matches TRBD1 or TRBD2 (5 bases each). Germline CDR1 reads DFQATT; CDR2 reads SNEGSKA (reference sequence). V gave up 7 bases and J gave up 6 bases, with 16 bases separating them. The CDR3 sequence is 13 residues long. CDR3 coding DNA: TGCAGTGTTAGTAGTCGGGGCAGAAACATTCAGTACTTC. The encoded protein is CSVSSRGRNIQYF.

The genes are TRBV7-9 and TRBJ2-7, with D tentatively TRBD2 (6 bases). Germline-derived CDR1 and CDR2 are SEHNR and FQNEAQ (reference sequence). Trimming pared 2 bases from V and 4 bases from J, leaving 15 bases between. The CDR3 sequence is 15 residues long. In DNA, the CDR3 is TGTGCCAGCAGCTTACGCGGGGAAGTTATTTACGAGCAGTACTTC. This translates into CASSLRGEVIYEQYF.

This clonotype occurred a few times. J is TRBJ1-2 and V is TRBV24-1; 10 nucleotides agree with TRBD1. The CDR3 consists of 13 residues. CDR1 KGHDR and CDR2 SFDVKD come from the germline V gene. The J segment lost 6 bases and the V segment lost 7 bases, leaving 4 bases of the junction unmatched. CDR3 bases: TGTGCCACCAGCGATGGGACAGGGGATGGCTACACCTTC. Its protein product is CATSDGTGDGYTF.

In this sample, this clonotype turned up many times. The chain has TRBV12-3 or TRBV12-4 and TRBJ2-7, with D uncertain. Trimming stripped 3 bases from V and 5 bases from J, with 8 bases between. CDR3 size: 12 residues. As DNA, the CDR3 is TGTGCCAGCAGTTTTGGTTTCGACGAGCAGTACTTC. Translated, it gives CASSFGFDEQYF.

Many counts were recorded for this clonotype. This chain links TRBV11-1 with TRBJ2-5; D may be TRBD2 (5 bases). CDR3 length: 16 amino acids. The germline V gene has CDR1 SGHAT and CDR2 FQDESV (reference sequence). Trimming removed 3 bases at V and 3 bases at J, with 17 bases between. CDR3 region: CASSFLGLGLKETQYF. The DNA for the CDR3 is TGTGCCAGCAGCTTCTTAGGCCTCGGACTTAAAGAGACCCAGTACTTC.

This clonotype has just one count. The rearrangement uses TRBV9 and TRBJ2-2; 7 bases are shared with TRBD1. In germline, CDR1 is SGDLS, CDR2 YYNGEE. V lost 4 bases, J lost 0 bases, and 18 bases stayed unmatched. CDR3 size: 20 residues. The CDR3 bases are TGTGCCAGCAGCCCCTCCTATGGGTCTACAGGGGTGGCGAACACCGGGGAGCTGTTTTTT. It is translated as CASSPSYGSTGVANTGELFF.

This clonotype was seen repeatedly, ten times or more. J is TRBJ1-5 and V is TRBV12-3 or TRBV12-4, with D uncertain. This CDR3 spans 12 amino acids. Trimming took 8 bases from V and 2 from J, leaving 7 bases between them. The CDR3 is CASRDGNQPQHF. Written as DNA, the CDR3 is TGTGCCAGCCGAGATGGCAATCAGCCCCAGCATTTT.

The chain carries TRBV19 and TRBJ1-5, with D unclear. Germline CDR1 is LNHDA and CDR2 is SQIVND (reference sequence). The V end was cut by 5 bases, the J end by 5 bases, with 13 bases between. This CDR3 is built from 14 residues. CDR3 loop: CASSSTSTDQPQHF. As DNA, the CDR3 is TGTGCCAGTAGTTCGACCAGCACAGATCAGCCCCAGCATTTT. The full variable domain, completed using reference TRBV19 and TRBJ1-5, is DGGITQSPKYLFRKEGQNVTLSCEQNLNHDAMYWYRQDPGQGLRLIYYSQIVNDFQKGDIAEGYSVSREKKESFPLTVTSAQKNPTAFYLCASSSTSTDQPQHFGDGTRLSIL.

In its sample, this clonotype was seen many times. V and J are TRBV2 and TRBJ2-7; 9 bases align to TRBD1. CDR1 and CDR2 from the germline V gene are SNHLY and FYNNEI. There are 13 residues in the CDR3. The V segment lost 6 bases and the J segment 6 bases; nucleotides outside the gene matches: 6. DNA for the CDR3: TGTGCCAGCAGAGCTACAGGGGGCTTCGAGCAGTACTTC. Its protein product is CASRATGGFEQYF. Complete variable domain (other parts from reference TRBV2 and TRBJ2-7): EPEVTQTPSHQVTQMGQEVILRCVPISNHLYFYWYRQILGQKVEFLVSFYNNEISEKSEIFDDQFSVERPDGSNFTLKIRSTKLEDSAMYFCASRATGGFEQYFGPGTRLTVT.

This clonotype came up a few times. This chain joins TRBV20-1 and TRBJ2-1, with a weak D call TRBD2 (6 bases). Deletions cut 5 bases from V and 0 bases from J, with 14 bases between. Germline V lookup: CDR1 DFQATT, CDR2 SNEGSKA (reference sequence). This CDR3 region has 15 residues. Here the CDR3 DNA reads TGCAGTGCTCCGACTAGGGCGAGCTCCTACAATGAGCAGTTCTTC. This gives the protein CSAPTRASSYNEQFF.

This clonotype was detected ten times or more. V usage is TRBV19 and J usage is TRBJ2-6; TRBD2 aligns across 11 bases. Looked up from germline, CDR1 is LNHDA and CDR2 is SQIVND (reference sequence). The CDR3 consists of 18 residues. V lost 2 bases, J lost 0 bases, and 3 bases stayed unmatched. In DNA, the CDR3 is TGTGCCAGTAGTATAATTAGCGGGAGGGCCTCTGGGGCCAACGTCCTGACTTTC. Translation: CASSIISGRASGANVLTF.

This clonotype was counted many times. The chain has TRBV12-3 or TRBV12-4 and TRBJ2-7; D not resolved. V dropped 5 bases and J dropped 7 bases, with 12 bases sitting between them. The CDR3 is made up of 12 amino acids. The CDR3 DNA follows: TGTGCCAGCAGTCCCTCTTCAGATGAGCAGTACTTC. Its protein product is CASSPSSDEQYF.

The chain carries TRBV7-9 and TRBJ2-1, with TRBD2 identical over 8 bases. Losses at the gene ends were 5 bases for V and 3 bases for J; bases not matched to a gene: 15. Looked up from germline, CDR1 is SEHNR and CDR2 is FQNEAQ (reference sequence). There are 18 residues in the CDR3. Written as DNA, the CDR3 is TGTGCCAGCAGCCTTCCCCGCAAGTCCGGGACTAGCTACAATGAGCAGTTCTTC. This gives the protein CASSLPRKSGTSYNEQFF.

The chain couples TRBV7-8 to TRBJ2-3; 7 nucleotides agree with TRBD2. V shed 6 bases, J shed 3 bases, and the junction held 9 bases outside the gene matches. CDR3 length: 15 amino acids. Germline assignment: CDR1 SGHVS and CDR2 FQNEAQ. The CDR3 DNA is TGTGCCAGCAGTTACTCGAGACTAGCAACAGATACGCAGTATTTT. This gives the protein CASSYSRLATDTQYF.

This clonotype came up many times. The chain links TRBV11-2 to TRBJ1-6; D might be TRBD1 (5 bases). This CDR3 is 13 amino acids long. The germline V gene encodes CDR1 SGHAT and CDR2 FQNNGV. Trimming shortened V by 1 base and J by 11 bases, and 9 bases separated the two germline ends. CDR3: CASSLVGGTPLHF. CDR3 nucleotides: TGTGCCAGCAGCTTAGTCGGGGGAACACCCCTCCACTTT.

This clonotype was observed a few times. CDR3 loop: CSVGSVAGATGELFF. The CDR3 DNA sequence: TGCAGCGTTGGATCAGTAGCGGGAGCCACCGGGGAGCTGTTTTTT. The chain combines TRBV29-1 with TRBJ2-2; 9 bases align to TRBD2. This CDR3 contains 15 residues. V gave up 4 bases and J gave up 4 bases; unmatched junction bases: 7. In germline, CDR1 is SQVTM, CDR2 ANQGSEA.

The chain recombines TRBV5-1 with TRBJ2-1; D possibly corresponds to TRBD2 (5 bases). V lost 4 bases and J lost 5, with 16 bases in between. The CDR3 length is 15 residues. Germline CDR1 is SGHRS and CDR2 is YFSETQ. For the CDR3, the DNA is TGCGCCAGCAGCCCCGGGGTAGCGCTCGACAATGAGCAGTTCTTC. Protein product: CASSPGVALDNEQFF.

This clonotype was seen a handful of times. The chain combines TRBV24-1 with TRBJ1-2, with no clear D. The CDR3 runs 13 residues. V lost 2 bases to trimming and J lost 5 bases, with 8 bases between them. Per the germline V gene, CDR1 is KGHDR and CDR2 is SFDVKD. The CDR3 DNA follows: TGTGCCACCAGTGATTCGACGGGATATGGCTACACCTTC. It yields the protein CATSDSTGYGYTF.

The chain couples TRBV27 to TRBJ2-4, with D maybe TRBD2 (5 bases). This CDR3 region has 15 residues. Trimming pared 1 base from V and 1 base from J, leaving 8 bases between. CDR1 is MNHEY and CDR2 is SMNVEV in the germline V gene (reference sequence). In nucleotides, the CDR3 is TGTGCCAGCAGTTTATTGGCTAGCGCCAAAAACATTCAGTACTTC. It translates to CASSLLASAKNIQYF.

The chain joins TRBV5-6 to TRBJ2-5; no reliable D call. V lost 0 bases to trimming and J lost 0 bases, with 6 bases between them. Germline V gene sequence: CDR1 SGHDT, CDR2 YYEEEE. The CDR3 runs to 14 residues. Here the CDR3 reads CASSLGVHQETQYF. The CDR3 DNA reads as TGTGCCAGCAGCTTGGGCGTCCACCAAGAGACCCAGTACTTC.

The chain employs TRBV18 and TRBJ2-7, with D maybe TRBD2 (6 bases). Deletions cut 3 bases from V and 6 bases from J, with 12 bases between. Germline CDR1 KGHSH, CDR2 LQKENI. The CDR3 is 13 amino acids. CDR3 protein: CASSPVGAGEQYF. The DNA for the CDR3 is TGTGCCAGCTCACCGGTGGGAGCGGGCGAGCAGTACTTC.

This clonotype was seen repeatedly, ten times or more. The chain has TRBV7-2 and TRBJ2-5; 14 nucleotides line up with TRBD2. V was pared by 5 bases and J by 8 bases, with 13 bases of the junction left unmatched. CDR3 length: 17 residues. The germline gives CDR1 SGHTA, CDR2 FQGNSA. The CDR3 DNA is TGTGCCAGCAGCCCGGGGACTAGCGGGAGTTTTCGCTTAACCCAGTACTTC. Its protein product is CASSPGTSGSFRLTQYF.

In this sample, this clonotype turned up a few times. The V and J genes are TRBV2 and TRBJ2-5, with D maybe TRBD2 (6 bases). The germline V gene has CDR1 SNHLY and CDR2 FYNNEI. Between the trimmed V and J ends, which lost 3 bases and 12 bases, there was a span of 11 bases. The CDR3 runs 11 residues. The CDR3 DNA reads TGTGCCAGCAGTGAGGGGCTAGCGAAGTACTTC. Residues: CASSEGLAKYF.

This clonotype appeared many times. A read error may account for a junction end that differs from germline. The chain joins TRBV6-1 to TRBJ1-1, with no clear D. The CDR3 contains 13 residues. CDR1 is MNHNS and CDR2 is SASEGT in the germline V gene. CDR3 in DNA: TGTGCCAGCAGGGAAGTTCGGAACACTGAAGCTTTCTTT. Its translation: CASREVRNTEAFF.